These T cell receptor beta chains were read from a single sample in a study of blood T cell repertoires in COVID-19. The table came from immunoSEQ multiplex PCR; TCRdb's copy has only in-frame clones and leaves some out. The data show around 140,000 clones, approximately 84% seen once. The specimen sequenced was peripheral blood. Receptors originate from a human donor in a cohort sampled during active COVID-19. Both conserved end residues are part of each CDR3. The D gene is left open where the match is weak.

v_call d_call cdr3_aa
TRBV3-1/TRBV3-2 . CASSQTGLLNIQYF
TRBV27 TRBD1 CASSLSLPGTGYSPLHF
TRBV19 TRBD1 CASSMGRGQDTQYF
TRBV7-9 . CASSLAGRGGYTF
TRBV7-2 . CASTDYSTDTQYF
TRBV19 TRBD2 CASNPGGGTRDREQFF
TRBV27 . CASSSARGTDTQYF
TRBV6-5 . CASSTRGGYGYTF
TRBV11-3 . CASSKYYNEQFF
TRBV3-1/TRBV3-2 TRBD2 CASSAPSSGSYEQFF
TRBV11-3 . CASSLGGHGKFYNEQFF
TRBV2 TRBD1 CASRLTGTFNQPQHF
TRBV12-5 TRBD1 CASGLAAGTGEGEQYF
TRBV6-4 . CASSALGDSPLHF
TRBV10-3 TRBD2 CAISEPTLGEGTQYF
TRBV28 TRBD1 CASSPQGAANEKLFF
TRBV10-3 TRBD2 CAISNGGLGGKETQYF
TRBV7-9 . CASSFVGARTGELFF
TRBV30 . CAWSPPGTGANVLTF
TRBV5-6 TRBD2 CASSSKTSGRGETQYF
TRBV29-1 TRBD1 CSVDRVYGYTF
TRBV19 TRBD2 CASSILAGVGGANVLTF
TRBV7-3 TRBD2 CASSSSSGGAQNEQFF
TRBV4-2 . CASSHPTGLQNTEAFF
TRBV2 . CASSETGNQETQYF
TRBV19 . CASRSGGGRSNEQFF
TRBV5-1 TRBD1 CASSPRGPLYGYTF
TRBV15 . CATSRDHIGGYTF
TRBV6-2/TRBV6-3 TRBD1 CASSQGALNSPLHF
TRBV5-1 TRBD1 CASGTGMNTEAFF
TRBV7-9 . CASSSTPGRTRTEAFF
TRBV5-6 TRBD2 CASSFFGRVETQYF
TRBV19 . CASSRGSTGELFF
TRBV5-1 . CASSLQTENTEAFF
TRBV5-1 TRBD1 CASSYYGGGNYGYTF
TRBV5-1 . CASSLPDRNTEAFF
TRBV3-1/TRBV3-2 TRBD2 CASRGGRPLYF